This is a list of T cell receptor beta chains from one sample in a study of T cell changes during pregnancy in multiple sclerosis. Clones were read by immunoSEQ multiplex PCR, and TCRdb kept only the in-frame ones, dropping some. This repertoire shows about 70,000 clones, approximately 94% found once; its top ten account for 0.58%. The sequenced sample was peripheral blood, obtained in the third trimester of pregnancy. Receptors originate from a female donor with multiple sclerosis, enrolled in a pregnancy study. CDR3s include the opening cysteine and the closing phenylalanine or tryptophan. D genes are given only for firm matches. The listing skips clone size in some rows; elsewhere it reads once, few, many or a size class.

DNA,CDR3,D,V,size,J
TGTGCCAGCAGCTTTAACAGGGGGCCTGACACCATATATTTT,CASSFNRGPDTIYF,TRBD1,TRBV7-2,-,TRBJ1-3
TGTGCCAGCAGCTTAGCTTGGACGGAGGGAGGCTACACCTTC,CASSLAWTEGGYTF,-,TRBV7-9,-,TRBJ1-2
TGTGCCAGCAGTGAGACAGGGTTTTACTCCTACGAGCAGTACTTC,CASSETGFYSYEQYF,TRBD1,TRBV28,-,TRBJ2-7
TGTGCCAGCAGCGTAGGCGGGGTTCAGGAGACCCAGTACTTC,CASSVGGVQETQYF,-,TRBV9,-,TRBJ2-5
TGTGCCAGCAGTCCAACTAGAAACGAGCAGTACTTC,CASSPTRNEQYF,-,TRBV5-5,-,TRBJ2-7
TGTGCCAGCAGCCTACCGGGACAGGGGTTCAATGAGCAGTTCTTC,CASSLPGQGFNEQFF,TRBD1,TRBV7-2,-,TRBJ2-1
TGTGCCAGCAGCGCCTACGGTGGGGGGGCAGAGACCCAGTACTTC,CASSAYGGGAETQYF,-,TRBV9,-,TRBJ2-5
TGTGCCAGCAGCCTTACTCAGGGGGCTCTCAACGAGCAGTACTTC,CASSLTQGALNEQYF,TRBD1,TRBV11-3,-,TRBJ2-7
TGCAGTGCTTACAGCTACGAGCAGTACTTC,CSAYSYEQYF,-,TRBV20-1,-,TRBJ2-7
TGTGCCAGCAGCGAACCCAATGGACTTTCACCCCTCCACTTT,CASSEPNGLSPLHF,-,TRBV25-1,few,TRBJ1-6
TGTGCCAGCAGGAAGGGGGTCGACAAAAACATTCAGTACTTC,CASRKGVDKNIQYF,-,TRBV6-5,-,TRBJ2-4
TGTGCCAGCAGCCCCCGGGGTGATGGCTATGGCTACACCTTC,CASSPRGDGYGYTF,-,TRBV4-2,once,TRBJ1-2
TGTGCCAGCAGTTTCGGACTGGTCCAAGAGACCCAGTACTTC,CASSFGLVQETQYF,-,TRBV6-5,-,TRBJ2-5
TGTGCCAGCAGGAGGGGGACCCTTTCCTACGAGCAGTACTTC,CASRRGTLSYEQYF,-,TRBV2,-,TRBJ2-7
TGTGCTAGTGGTTTGGTACATCACCCCCAGGACAGGGGAGGACTCAATGAGCAGTTCTTC,CASGLVHHPQDRGGLNEQFF,TRBD1,TRBV12-5,-,TRBJ2-1
TGTGCCTGGAGTGGGACAGGGGGTCTCTCACCCCTCCACTTT,CAWSGTGGLSPLHF,TRBD1,TRBV30,-,TRBJ1-6
TGTGCCAGCAGCAACCAAGGGGAACGGTGCGAAGAGACCCAGTACTTC,CASSNQGERCEETQYF,-,TRBV21-1,-,TRBJ2-5
TGTGCCAGCAGCTTACCCGGGTTCGGGGGGATTGGCTACACCTTC,CASSLPGFGGIGYTF,-,TRBV5-8,-,TRBJ1-2
TGTGCCAGCAGTCCGAACTCGTGGTACGAGCAGTTCTTC,CASSPNSWYEQFF,-,TRBV6-1,-,TRBJ2-1
TGTGCCAGCAGTTACCCGACAGGGGGCTACTACGAGCAGTACTTC,CASSYPTGGYYEQYF,TRBD1,TRBV6-6,once,TRBJ2-7
TGTGCCAGCAGCTCAACCGGGACTAGCCGCACAGATACGCAGTATTTT,CASSSTGTSRTDTQYF,TRBD2,TRBV5-6,-,TRBJ2-3
TGTGCCAGCAGCTTAAGGGGACAGGTGAGAATATTGAACACTGAAGCTTTCTTT,CASSLRGQVRILNTEAFF,TRBD1,TRBV11-2,-,TRBJ1-1
TGTGCCAGCAGCCCCGCCCTACAGGGATTTGAAAAACTGTTTTTT,CASSPALQGFEKLFF,-,TRBV9,-,TRBJ1-4
TGTGCCAGCAGTGAAGTTTTAAGGGGCAACACCATATATTTT,CASSEVLRGNTIYF,-,TRBV2,-,TRBJ1-3
TGTGCCAGCAGCGTCAGCGGGGTAGGAGGGGAGCTGTTTTTT,CASSVSGVGGELFF,TRBD2,TRBV9,-,TRBJ2-2
TGTGCCAGCAGTTACGGCCGCAGGAGGTACGAGCAGTACTTC,CASSYGRRRYEQYF,-,TRBV6-5,-,TRBJ2-7
TGTGCCAGCAGCCCACCCCCTGGACAGGGAGATGGCTACACCTTC,CASSPPPGQGDGYTF,TRBD1,TRBV7-6,-,TRBJ1-2
TGTGCCATCAGTGTGTCCGGGAGTAATCAGCCCCAGCATTTT,CAISVSGSNQPQHF,-,TRBV10-3,once,TRBJ1-5
TGTGCCAGCCGACAGGCCGGAGAGCGCATCTATGGCTACACCTTC,CASRQAGERIYGYTF,-,TRBV6-6,-,TRBJ1-2